The clone carrying this T cell receptor (beta chain) occurred many times. The CDR3 consists of 14 residues. Germline loops: CDR1 SGHTA, CDR2 FQGNSA. Trimming cost V 0 bases and J 4 bases, with 9 bases left between them. This entry belongs to a study of prognosis after radiotherapy for stage I lung cancer. Two rounds of multiplex PCR amplified TCR beta CDR3 from genomic DNA. Round one of PCR was performed, and it used primers specific to each TRBV and TRBJ gene. TCRdb reprocessed the multiplex PCR reads via MiXCR and lists one record per CDR3 protein. The sample includes about 14,000 distinct CDR3 sequences, 28% of them seen just once.

Sequencing was performed on PBMCs, taken before or after stereotactic body radiation therapy (not recorded which). The sequence came from a donor of 50 years or more with non-small cell lung cancer. V gene TRBV7-2 combines with J gene TRBJ1-2; the D gene is possibly TRBD1 (5 bases). In nucleotides, the CDR3 is TGTGCCAGCAGCTTAGCTGGGACCGCCTATGGCTACACCTTC. Translated: CASSLAGTAYGYTF.